The table lists the clone carrying this TCR beta chain with a few counts. Its antigen is as yet unknown. Making TCR cDNA involved 5'RACE template switching, which added UMIs and a universal primer site. One entry per CDR3 protein results from TCRdb running MiXCR on the 5' RACE reads. The table lists about 310,000 distinct CDR3 sequences, roughly 3.5% of them singletons. This sample was taken from a study of T cells after yellow fever vaccination. Regarding the study as a whole: Post-booster reappearance was seen for most primary-vaccination clones (around 97% CD4, 85% to 90% CD8). Weaker, the secondary response peaked sooner, at day 5 versus 15.

The sequence was collected from a man younger than 30 who received the YFV17D yellow fever vaccine. This specimen consisted of PBMCs, obtained on the day of the yellow fever booster vaccination.

The CDR3 here is CASSQGQGRGYTF. DNA of the CDR3: TGTGCCAGCAGCCAGGGACAGGGGCGAGGCTACACCTTC. This chain joins TRBV6-5 and TRBJ1-2; 10 positions match TRBD1. The CDR3 length is 13 residues. Trimming removed 6 bases from V and 8 bases from J; junction bases left unmatched: 6. The germline CDR1 and CDR2 sequences are MNHEY and SVGAGI.